The clone carrying this T cell receptor (beta chain) was counted between two and nine times. Antigen specificity is unknown. This specimen comes from a study of cytomegalovirus exposure and HLA in healthy donors. About the study: Caucasian-associated ancestry cluster membership applied to under 85% of several hundred genotyped donors.

Donors sampled were nominally healthy, though unrecorded immune exposures were likely. Findings of the study overall: One later analysis reportedly identified an Asian-associated ancestry cluster that showed fewer N-insertions than the approximately 710-donor mean.

Trimming left V 4 bases short and J 2 bases short, with 12 bases between. The CDR3 length is 14 residues. Looked up from germline, CDR1 is LGHNA and CDR2 is YSLEER. The primer mix had 60 Vbeta and 13 Jbeta primers. Repertoires were generated with immunoSEQ multiplex PCR, while TCRdb's copy carries only in-frame clones and drops some. The data show some 110,000 clones, roughly 70% seen once. Sequencing was done on a sample of PBMCs. This sequence originates from a woman in her twenties or thirties in good health and CMV-seronegative. This chain connects TRBV4-3 to TRBJ2-7, with D possibly being TRBD1 (5 bases). CDR3 sequence reads: CASSREDSTYEQYF. Written as DNA, the CDR3 is TGCGCCAGCAGCCGAGAAGACAGTACCTACGAGCAGTACTTC.